This T cell receptor beta chain was sequenced for a study of blood T cell repertoires in COVID-19. V lost 5 bases and J lost 1, with 16 bases in between. This CDR3 is built from 16 residues. The germline CDR1 and CDR2 sequences are SGHTA and FQGNSA. TCRdb keeps only in-frame clones here, not all; method: immunoSEQ multiplex PCR. Among 100,000 to 150,000 clones listed, 80% to 95% were seen once. J is TRBJ2-3 and V is TRBV7-2; perhaps TRBD2 as D (7 bases). The specimen was peripheral blood. The sequence was collected from a middle-aged man with COVID-19, enrolled during active disease. As DNA, the CDR3 is TGTGCCAGCAGCCCCGCTCGGGGGGCCCGCACAGATACGCAGTATTTT. Amino acids: CASSPARGARTDTQYF. The full variable domain, its missing parts supplied by reference TRBV7-2 and TRBJ2-3, is GAGVSQSPSNKVTEKGKDVELRCDPISGHTALYWYRQSLGQGLEFLIYFQGNSAPDKSGLPSDRFSAERTGGSVSTLTIQRTQQEDSAVYLCASSPARGARTDTQYFGPGTRLTVL.